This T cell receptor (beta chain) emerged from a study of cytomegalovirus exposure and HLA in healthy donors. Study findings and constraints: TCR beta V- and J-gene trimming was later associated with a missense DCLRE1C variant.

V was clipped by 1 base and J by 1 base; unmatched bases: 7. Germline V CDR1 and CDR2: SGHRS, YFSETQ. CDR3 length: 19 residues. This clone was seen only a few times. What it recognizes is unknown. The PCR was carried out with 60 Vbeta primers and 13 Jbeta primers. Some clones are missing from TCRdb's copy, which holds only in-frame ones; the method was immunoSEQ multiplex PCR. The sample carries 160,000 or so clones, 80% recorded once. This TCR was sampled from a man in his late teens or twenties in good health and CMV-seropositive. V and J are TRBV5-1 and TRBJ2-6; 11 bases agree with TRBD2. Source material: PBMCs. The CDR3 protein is CASSLSGLAARSGANVLTF. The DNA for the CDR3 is TGCGCCAGCAGCTTGTCGGGACTAGCGGCTAGATCTGGGGCCAACGTCCTGACTTTC.